These 3 T cell receptor beta chains were all obtained from the same sample, sequenced in a study of cytomegalovirus exposure and HLA in healthy donors. The PCR made use of 60 Vbeta and 13 Jbeta primers. The protocol was immunoSEQ multiplex PCR, while the TCRdb copy is restricted to in-frame clones and leaves out a portion. The sample gives roughly 45,000 clones, around 64% of which show up once; approximately 8.4% is in the top ten. The sequenced sample was PBMCs. The source of these receptors is a human donor in good health.

The rearrangement joins TRBV29-1 to TRBJ2-7, with a weak D call TRBD1 (6 bases). The CDR3 sequence is 12 residues long. V lost 5 bases and J lost 2, with 10 bases in between. The germline CDR1 and CDR2 sequences are SQVTM and ANQGSEA. The CDR3 DNA reads as TGCAGCGTTCGGGACAATCCCTACGAGCAGTACTTC. Its protein product is CSVRDNPYEQYF.

This clone has just a few counts. The chain links TRBV27 to TRBJ2-5, with TRBD1 identical over 7 bases. Looked up from germline, CDR1 is MNHEY and CDR2 is SMNVEV (reference sequence). The CDR3 is 13 residues long. V lost 3 bases and J lost 5; bases outside the gene matches: 3. DNA of the CDR3: TGTGCCAGCAGTTTTCGCAGGGGGGAGACCCAGTACTTC. Residues: CASSFRRGETQYF.

The V gene is TRBV4-1, the J gene TRBJ1-2; TRBD1 is a possible D gene (5 bases). Trimming removed 0 bases at V and 4 bases at J, with 12 bases between. The CDR3 sequence is 15 residues long. Germline values: CDR1 MGHRA, CDR2 YSYEKL. The CDR3 spells CASSQEWRDGYGYTF. The CDR3 DNA sequence: TGCGCCAGCAGCCAAGAATGGAGGGACGGCTATGGCTACACCTTC.